This record covers a single T cell receptor beta chain. Its antigen is as yet unknown. The data were taken from a study of T cell responses to AZD1222 COVID-19 vaccine. Notes on the study in general: Regions left unmutated in variants are reportedly the target of nearly half of spike-specific TCRs. Repertoires were collected only later (after the peak T cell response had occurred). CD4 TCRs associated with vaccination spanned spike, dominating at 160-218 and 743-854.

TCRdb's table, derived via immunoSEQ multiplex PCR, lists solely in-frame clones and lacks some. The table shows about 70,000 clones, with more than 70% occurring only once. The CDR3 totals 13 residues. V lost 4 bases and J 6 bases, leaving 7 bases between the germline ends. Germline-derived CDR1 and CDR2 are SGHAT and FQNNGV. The V call is TRBV11-2, the J call TRBJ1-6; no clear D. The source of this sequence is an adult who received the MenACWY meningococcal vaccine as a control. The starting material was peripheral blood, obtained 28 days after the second dose of the MenACWY control vaccine. The CDR3 loop reads CASSSALNSPLHF. CDR3 DNA sequence: TGTGCCAGCAGCTCGGCCCTTAATTCACCCCTCCACTTT.